These T cell receptor beta chains were read from a single sample in a study of blood T cell repertoires in COVID-19. Sequencing used immunoSEQ multiplex PCR; TCRdb keeps in-frame clones, though not all of them. The repertoire holds approximately 150,000 clones, with 85% as singletons. The sample taken for sequencing was peripheral blood. All receptors derive from a woman of 80 years or more with COVID-19, enrolled during active disease. Each CDR3 is given with its conserved first and last residue. Each record gives: J gene, clone size, D gene, V gene, CDR3 DNA, CDR3 protein. The D gene is left open where the match is weak. The size entry is marked missing in some rows and otherwise reads once, few, many or a size class.

TRBJ2-1 | many | TRBD1 | TRBV7-3 | TGTGCCAGCAGCTTGGACAGGGCTAACAATGAGCAGTTCTTC | CASSLDRANNEQFF
TRBJ2-3 | . | . | TRBV5-1 | TGCGCCAGCAGCTTGGAACAGCCTAGCACAGATACGCAGTATTTT | CASSLEQPSTDTQYF
TRBJ2-3 | . | . | TRBV10-3 | TGTGCCACCCTTTTAGGAGAGCGGCAAGATACGCAGTATTTT | CATLLGERQDTQYF
TRBJ1-2 | . | . | TRBV18 | TGTGCCAGCTCGCGTAATCAGAAGGGGGCTAACTATGGCTACACCTTC | CASSRNQKGANYGYTF
TRBJ1-2 | . | TRBD1 | TRBV7-9 | TGTGCCAGCAGCCCTCATGGGAGTCAGGGGGCCTATGGCTACACCTTC | CASSPHGSQGAYGYTF
TRBJ1-5 | . | . | TRBV9 | TGTGCCAGCAAAAGAGTAGAGGCAGCGTACAATCAGCCCCAGCATTTT | CASKRVEAAYNQPQHF
TRBJ2-7 | . | TRBD2 | TRBV3-1/TRBV3-2 | TGTGCCAGCAGCCAGGTGGGAGGGAGCGGACATTCCCCCTACGAGCAGTACTTC | CASSQVGGSGHSPYEQYF
TRBJ1-5 | . | TRBD1 | TRBV4-2 | TGTGCCAGCAGCCAAGAGGGACAGCTTAGCAATCAGCCCCAGCATTTT | CASSQEGQLSNQPQHF
TRBJ1-1 | . | TRBD1 | TRBV6-5 | TGTGCCAGCACCCAGGGACAGGGTGTCACTGAAGCTTTCTTT | CASTQGQGVTEAFF
TRBJ1-1 | . | . | TRBV19 | TGTGCCAGTAGAGTAGGTTTAGGAGGGGAAGCTTTCTTT | CASRVGLGGEAFF
TRBJ2-5 | . | . | TRBV3-1/TRBV3-2 | TGTGCCAGCAGCCAGGGCAGGCAAGAGACCCAGTACTTC | CASSQGRQETQYF
TRBJ2-7 | once | TRBD1 | TRBV6-5 | TGTGCCACCAGAGGACCGGGACAGGGTGCTGGCGAGCAGTACTTC | CATRGPGQGAGEQYF
TRBJ1-1 | few | . | TRBV3-1/TRBV3-2 | TGTGCCAGCAGCCAAGGGGGCGACACTGAAGCTTTCTTT | CASSQGGDTEAFF
TRBJ1-3 | . | . | TRBV5-1 | TGCGCCAGCAGCAGCGGGGCGGGTGGAAACACCATATATTTT | CASSSGAGGNTIYF
TRBJ1-6 | few | . | TRBV5-1 | TGCGCCAGCAGCTTGGAAGGGGGAGCCCTCCACTTT | CASSLEGGALHF
TRBJ2-1 | . | TRBD1 | TRBV4-1 | TGCGCCAGCAGCCTTCCGACAGGGGGGCACAATGAGCAGTTCTTC | CASSLPTGGHNEQFF
TRBJ1-2 | once | TRBD1 | TRBV19 | TGTGCCAGTAAACAACACGACAGGGTTGGAGGCTACACCTTC | CASKQHDRVGGYTF
TRBJ1-5 | . | . | TRBV6-6 | TGTGCCAGCAGTTATGGACAGCCTGGGCAGCCCCAGCATTTT | CASSYGQPGQPQHF
TRBJ2-2 | . | TRBD1 | TRBV7-2 | TGTGCCAGCAGCAAGTGGTTTGGGACAGACACCGGGGAGCTGTTTTTT | CASSKWFGTDTGELFF
TRBJ2-1 | . | TRBD2 | TRBV7-9 | TGTGCCAGCAGCTTAACGGGACTAGCGGCGCAGTTCTTC | CASSLTGLAAQFF
TRBJ1-1 | . | . | TRBV19 | TGTGCCAGTAGACCTGGGCGGGTGAACACTGAAGCTTTCTTT | CASRPGRVNTEAFF
TRBJ2-7 | . | TRBD1 | TRBV5-1 | TGCGCCAGCAGCGGACAGGGGGATCACTACGAGCAGTACTTC | CASSGQGDHYEQYF
TRBJ2-7 | . | . | TRBV9 | TGTGCCAGCAGCGTAGAGCCAGGTACCTACGAGCAGTACTTC | CASSVEPGTYEQYF
TRBJ2-3 | . | . | TRBV7-3 | TGTGCCAGCAGCCCTCTGGGCCGTAGCACAGATACGCAGTATTTT | CASSPLGRSTDTQYF
TRBJ2-2 | few | . | TRBV7-3 | TGTGCCAGCAGCCAGCGGAAATACACCGGGGAGCTGTTTTTT | CASSQRKYTGELFF
TRBJ1-1 | . | . | TRBV3-1/TRBV3-2 | TGTGCCAGCAGGACAGAGTACACTGAAGCTTTCTTT | CASRTEYTEAFF
TRBJ2-1 | . | . | TRBV11-3 | TGTGCCAGCAGCTTAGATCAGATCAGTAATGAGCAGTTCTTC | CASSLDQISNEQFF
TRBJ1-2 | . | TRBD1 | TRBV19 | TGTGCCAGTAGTATGGGACAGGGGGGTAATGGCTACACCTTC | CASSMGQGGNGYTF
TRBJ2-5 | . | TRBD2 | TRBV10-3 | TGTGCCATCAGAGCTAGCGGGGGAATAGGAGAGACCCAGTACTTC | CAIRASGGIGETQYF
TRBJ1-1 | . | . | TRBV5-1 | TGCGCCAGCAGCGAGACAGGGAACACTGAAGCTTTCTTT | CASSETGNTEAFF
TRBJ2-5 | . | . | TRBV6-6 | TGTGCCAGCAGTCCACATACGACACTGTACCAAGAGACCCAGTACTTC | CASSPHTTLYQETQYF
TRBJ2-2 | . | . | TRBV5-4 | TGTGCCAGCAGTCCCGGGGGACCCTTGGCCGGGGAGCTGTTTTTT | CASSPGGPLAGELFF
TRBJ2-3 | . | . | TRBV7-7 | TGTGCTAGCAGCTTAGCAGGGGCAGATACGCAGTATTTT | CASSLAGADTQYF
TRBJ1-5 | . | . | TRBV12-3/TRBV12-4 | TGTGCCAGCACCTCGGGGTTCAATCAGCCCCAGCATTTT | CASTSGFNQPQHF
TRBJ2-1 | . | TRBD2 | TRBV18 | TGTGCCAGCTCACCATTGCCCGGGCCAGCGGGGGGGCGTGAGCAGTTCTTC | CASSPLPGPAGGREQFF
TRBJ1-1 | . | . | TRBV9 | TGTGCCAGCAGCTCCTATAGCGAGGTTTACACTGAAGCTTTCTTT | CASSSYSEVYTEAFF
TRBJ2-6 | . | . | TRBV18 | TGTGCCAGCGGACGGGAATCTGGGGCCAACGTCCTGACTTTC | CASGRESGANVLTF
TRBJ1-1 | . | . | TRBV12-3/TRBV12-4 | TGTGCCAGCAGGGCGGGCAGCAACACTGAAGCTTTCTTT | CASRAGSNTEAFF
TRBJ1-1 | . | . | TRBV5-1 | TGCGCCAGCAGCAAAGACGGAGGCAACACTGAAGCTTTCTTT | CASSKDGGNTEAFF
TRBJ2-5 | . | . | TRBV9 | TGTGCCAGCAGCGGTTGGGGCAAGGAGACCCAGTACTTC | CASSGWGKETQYF
TRBJ2-7 | . | . | TRBV29-1 | TGCAGCGTTGGGGCCCTCAGACCCTACGAGCAGTACTTC | CSVGALRPYEQYF
TRBJ1-1 | . | . | TRBV18 | TGTGCCAGCCGAACCGGAGGTCCTGAAGCTTTCTTT | CASRTGGPEAFF
TRBJ2-3 | . | TRBD2 | TRBV24-1 | TGTGCCACCAGTGATTCTCAAGCGGGGGTTATCACAGATACGCAGTATTTT | CATSDSQAGVITDTQYF
TRBJ2-5 | . | TRBD2 | TRBV18 | TGTGCCAGCTCACCAAGCGGGGCGCCCTGGTACTTC | CASSPSGAPWYF
TRBJ1-1 | few | TRBD1 | TRBV9 | TGTGCCAGCAGCTTTAGACAGGGGGATGGCACTGAAGCTTTCTTT | CASSFRQGDGTEAFF